Sequencing of this TCR beta chain was carried out in a study of CD4 and CD8 cells across lung adenocarcinoma regions. In germline, CDR1 is SGHAT, CDR2 FQNNGV. Deletions cut 6 bases from V and 0 bases from J, with 13 bases between. This CDR3 has 15 residues. The sample holds many counts of this clonotype. TCRdb independently ran MiXCR on the PCR reads; one entry per CDR3 protein. The table records fewer than 30,000 distinct CDR3 sequences, about 50% of them present only once. The patients had localized lung adenocarcinoma, a non-small cell subtype. J is TRBJ2-3 and V is TRBV11-2, with D possibly TRBD1 on 5 matching bases. Sample: CD8+ T cells from the center of a lung tumor. This TCR came from a male donor with lung adenocarcinoma. The CD4 and CD8 labels of this study may be unreliable. DNA of the CDR3: TGTGCCAGCAGACGTGACAGAGCGAGCACAGATACGCAGTATTTT. Encoded protein: CASRRDRASTDTQYF.